Listed below are T cell receptor beta chains from one sample, sequenced in a study of blood T cell repertoires in COVID-19. Sequencing used immunoSEQ multiplex PCR; TCRdb keeps in-frame clones, though not all of them. Found here are roughly 280,000 clones, approximately 86% of them singletons; the top ten hold almost 2%. Sequenced material: peripheral blood. Receptors originate from a man aged 25-45 years with active or convalescent COVID-19. Both conserved end residues are part of each CDR3. Each record gives: J gene, V gene, D gene, clone size, CDR3 DNA, CDR3 protein. D genes are given only for firm matches. Clone size appears in some rows only: once, few, many, or a class for an expanded clone.

TRBJ2-5 | TRBV7-3 | NA | NA | TGTGCCAGCAGCCCTAGCCCTGTGGACGGGGAGACCCAGTACTTC | CASSPSPVDGETQYF
TRBJ1-2 | TRBV7-2 | NA | NA | TGTGCCAGCAGCTTGAGGGAGACCCGGGCTGGCTACACCTTC | CASSLRETRAGYTF
TRBJ1-1 | TRBV7-2 | NA | NA | TGTGCCAGCAGCTTAGTAGGGGGAAAGGCTGAAGCTTTCTTT | CASSLVGGKAEAFF
TRBJ2-7 | TRBV15 | TRBD1 | NA | TGTGCCACCGTGGGACAGGGGACCGACGAGCAGTACTTC | CATVGQGTDEQYF
TRBJ1-4 | TRBV2 | TRBD1 | NA | TGTGCCAGCAGTTCGGACAGGGGGGTCAATGAAAAACTGTTTTTT | CASSSDRGVNEKLFF
TRBJ1-2 | TRBV7-8 | NA | NA | TGTGCCAGCAGCTTAGGGTGGGGGCAGGGGTATGGCTACACCTTC | CASSLGWGQGYGYTF
TRBJ1-5 | TRBV19 | NA | once | TGTGCCAGTAGTATGATGGAGGGTGCCAATCAGCCCCAGCATTTT | CASSMMEGANQPQHF
TRBJ2-7 | TRBV27 | TRBD1 | NA | TGTGCCAGCAGTCCACCGACAGGGTATGGTAAAGACGAGCAGTACTTC | CASSPPTGYGKDEQYF
TRBJ2-2 | TRBV3-1/TRBV3-2 | NA | NA | TGTGCCAGCAGCCTACTTCACGCTAGTACCGGGGAGCTGTTTTTT | CASSLLHASTGELFF
TRBJ1-1 | TRBV5-1 | NA | NA | TGCGCCAGCAGCTTGGGGTCGGTACCGGCTTTCTTT | CASSLGSVPAFF
TRBJ1-1 | TRBV6-5 | NA | NA | TGTGCCAGCAGCCTACAACAGGGCCTAGGAACTGAAGCTTTCTTT | CASSLQQGLGTEAFF
TRBJ1-3 | TRBV9 | NA | NA | TGTGCCAGCAGCCCTCTAGCCGAGGCTGGAAACACCATATATTTT | CASSPLAEAGNTIYF
TRBJ2-7 | TRBV4-3 | TRBD1 | NA | TGCGCCAGCAGCCACTCTGCTACAGGGGAAACCTACGAGCAGTACTTC | CASSHSATGETYEQYF
TRBJ2-1 | TRBV4-1 | TRBD2 | once | TGCGCCAGCAGCTTACAACCGGGACTAGCGGGGGCCGTCTACAATGAGCAGTTCTTC | CASSLQPGLAGAVYNEQFF
TRBJ1-4 | TRBV30 | NA | NA | TGTGCCTGGAGAAGAGGAGAGTCGTCTAATGAAAAACTGTTTTTT | CAWRRGESSNEKLFF